This is a list of T cell receptor beta chains from one sample in a study of blood T cell repertoires in COVID-19. Data came from immunoSEQ multiplex PCR; TCRdb stores just in-frame clones and leaves some out. The sample has approximately 190,000 clones, approximately 83% seen once; the top ten hold 7% to 9%. Sequencing used PBMCs or T cells enriched from blood (not recorded which). Source of these receptors: a man aged 35 to 55 who had recovered from COVID-19. CDR3s include the opening cysteine and the closing phenylalanine or tryptophan. D genes are given only for firm matches. Size is omitted from some rows. Given values are once, few, many or a class for expanded clones.

clone size	V gene	J gene	D gene	CDR3 DNA	CDR3 protein
once	TRBV11-2	TRBJ1-1	NA	TGTGCCAGCAGCTTTCTGGACAAGAACACTGAAGCTTTCTTT	CASSFLDKNTEAFF
NA	TRBV11-1	TRBJ2-1	TRBD1	TGTGCCAGCAGCTCTCGACAGGGACCCTACAATGAGCAGTTCTTC	CASSSRQGPYNEQFF
few	TRBV2	TRBJ2-7	NA	TGTGCCAGCAGTGAACGGGACTTCTACGAGCAGTACTTC	CASSERDFYEQYF
once	TRBV11-3	TRBJ1-3	NA	TGTGCCAGCAGCTTATCCGGCAGGGTCAACACCATATATTTT	CASSLSGRVNTIYF
NA	TRBV5-6	TRBJ1-1	TRBD1	TGTGTCAGCAGCTTGATTGCGGACAGGGGGATCACTGAAGCTTTCTTT	CVSSLIADRGITEAFF
NA	TRBV5-1	TRBJ2-5	NA	TGCGCCAGCAGCTTGGGGGCAGGAGAGACCCAGTACTTC	CASSLGAGETQYF
NA	TRBV27	TRBJ1-1	TRBD1	TGTGCCAGCAGTACCCGGACAGGGGCGACGAACACTGAAGCTTTCTTT	CASSTRTGATNTEAFF
NA	TRBV18	TRBJ2-7	NA	TGTGCCAGCTCAAAACAGGCCACCGGACAGACCAAAACCTACGAGCAGTACTTC	CASSKQATGQTKTYEQYF
NA	TRBV28	TRBJ1-2	TRBD1	TGTGCCAGCGGTACAACCGGGACAGGGTCTGGCTACACCTTC	CASGTTGTGSGYTF
NA	TRBV2	TRBJ2-6	NA	TGTGCCAGCAGGCGGGTGACTGGGGCCAACGTCCTGACTTTC	CASRRVTGANVLTF
NA	TRBV2	TRBJ1-1	NA	TGTGCCAGCAGTGAAACGGGGGTGAACACTGAAGCTTTCTTT	CASSETGVNTEAFF
once	TRBV5-5	TRBJ2-3	TRBD2	TGTGCCAGCATGGTTAGCGGGGGGTCGGGGCCCGCAGATACGCAGTATTTT	CASMVSGGSGPADTQYF
NA	TRBV18	TRBJ1-1	NA	TGTGCCAGCTCACCACCGTCGGTGAACACTGAAGCTTTCTTT	CASSPPSVNTEAFF
few	TRBV3-1/TRBV3-2	TRBJ2-3	NA	TGTGCCAGCAGCCACCCCCAAGTAGGCACAGATACGCAGTATTTT	CASSHPQVGTDTQYF
NA	TRBV4-3	TRBJ1-4	TRBD1	TGCGCCAGCAGCCGCACAACCGTCGGGACAGTACAAAAGAAGAATGAAAAACTGTTTTTT	CASSRTTVGTVQKKNEKLFF
NA	TRBV21-1	TRBJ2-5	NA	TGTGCCAGCAGCCTACGAAGTGAGACCCAGTACTTC	CASSLRSETQYF
NA	TRBV27	TRBJ1-2	TRBD1	TGTGCCAGCAGTTTAAAATGGCGCGGCGGGACAGGGGTGCTCTATGGCTACACCTTC	CASSLKWRGGTGVLYGYTF
few	TRBV10-3	TRBJ1-2	NA	TGTGCCATCACTCAAGGAGGCCTGTATGGCTACACCTTC	CAITQGGLYGYTF
few	TRBV10-3	TRBJ2-7	TRBD1	TGTGCCATCAGCGGGGACAGTTGGGGGATCTACGAGCAGTACTTC	CAISGDSWGIYEQYF
NA	TRBV4-3	TRBJ1-1	NA	TGCGCCAGCAGCCAAGGTGGACAGCCTGAAGCTTTCTTT	CASSQGGQPEAFF
once	TRBV29-1	TRBJ1-2	TRBD1	TGCAGCGTAGACAGGGCCGATGGCTACACCTTC	CSVDRADGYTF
once	TRBV14	TRBJ2-1	NA	TGTGCCAGCAGCCCCAGTGGAGGCTACAATGAGCAGTTCTTC	CASSPSGGYNEQFF
NA	TRBV3-1/TRBV3-2	TRBJ2-7	TRBD2	TGTGCCAGCAGCTCCGGGAGGTACGAGCAGTACTTC	CASSSGRYEQYF
once	TRBV19	TRBJ2-2	NA	TGTGCCAGTAGTCCGAGGCGGGGGAACACCGGGGAGCTGTTTTTT	CASSPRRGNTGELFF
NA	TRBV7-9	TRBJ2-3	TRBD2	TGTGCCAGCAGCTCGGGACTAGCGGGGGGACGACCGCCAGATACGCAGTATTTT	CASSSGLAGGRPPDTQYF